The entry that follows covers one T cell receptor beta chain sequence. The data stem from a study of CD8 T cells in Susac syndrome. With random hexamers, reverse transcription was performed on about 0.45 to 1 ug of RNA. A multiplex approach, immunoSEQ multiplex PCR, amplified TCR beta CDR3 across 54 Vbeta and 13 Jbeta. TCRdb passed the immunoSEQ multiplex PCR reads through MiXCR, listing each CDR3 protein once. The sample gives about 130,000 distinct CDR3 sequences, more than 90% of which show up once; over 0.07% is in the top ten. The authors carried out high-throughput sequencing of TCR beta. They applied it to CD8+ and CD4+ T cells obtained from blood. The healthy controls were matched to patients by age and sex. The CD8+ and CD4+ T cells were negatively isolated, with the TEMRA cells enriched by FACS. The CDR3 is 13 residues long. V lost 4 bases and J lost 4, with 8 bases in between. In germline, CDR1 is SGHVS, CDR2 FNYEAQ.

The TCR sequence derives from a human donor in good health. The rearrangement links TRBV7-6 to TRBJ1-3; the D is unclear. Material: CD4+ T cells from PBMCs. CDR3 amino acids: CASSSPDGNTIYF. The DNA for the CDR3 is TGTGCCAGCAGCTCCCCGGACGGAAACACCATATATTTT.